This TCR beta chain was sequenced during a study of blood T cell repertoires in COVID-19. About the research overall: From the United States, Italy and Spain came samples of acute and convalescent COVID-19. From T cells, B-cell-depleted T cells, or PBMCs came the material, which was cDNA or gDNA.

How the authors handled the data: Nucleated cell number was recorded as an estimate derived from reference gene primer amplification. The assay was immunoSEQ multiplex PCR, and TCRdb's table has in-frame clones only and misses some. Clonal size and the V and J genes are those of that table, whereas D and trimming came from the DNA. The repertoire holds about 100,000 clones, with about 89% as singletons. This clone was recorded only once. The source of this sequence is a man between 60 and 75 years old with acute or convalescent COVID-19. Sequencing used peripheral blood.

Here the CDR3 reads CASSPGLAGGPLTDTQYF. The DNA of the CDR3 is TGCGCCAGCAGCCCGGGACTAGCGGGAGGGCCTTTAACAGATACGCAGTATTTT. The J gene is TRBJ2-3, the V gene TRBV5-1; 16 nucleotides line up with TRBD2. The CDR3 totals 18 residues. V was pared by 4 bases and J by 3 bases, with 8 bases of the junction left unmatched. The V gene's germline CDR1 is SGHRS and CDR2 YFSETQ.